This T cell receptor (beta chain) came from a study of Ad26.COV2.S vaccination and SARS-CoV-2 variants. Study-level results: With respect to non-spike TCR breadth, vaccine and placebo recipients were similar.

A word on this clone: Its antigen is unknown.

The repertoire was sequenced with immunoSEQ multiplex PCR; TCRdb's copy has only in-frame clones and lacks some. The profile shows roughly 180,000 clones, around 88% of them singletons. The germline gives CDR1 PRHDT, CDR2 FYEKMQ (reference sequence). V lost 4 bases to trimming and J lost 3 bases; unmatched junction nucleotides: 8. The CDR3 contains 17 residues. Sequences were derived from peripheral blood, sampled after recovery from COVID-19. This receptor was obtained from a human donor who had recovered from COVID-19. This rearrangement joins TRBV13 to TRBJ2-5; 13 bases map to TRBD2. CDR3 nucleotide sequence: TGTGCCAGCAGCTCAAATAATGGACTAGCGGGGGAAGAGACCCAGTACTTC. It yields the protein CASSSNNGLAGEETQYF.